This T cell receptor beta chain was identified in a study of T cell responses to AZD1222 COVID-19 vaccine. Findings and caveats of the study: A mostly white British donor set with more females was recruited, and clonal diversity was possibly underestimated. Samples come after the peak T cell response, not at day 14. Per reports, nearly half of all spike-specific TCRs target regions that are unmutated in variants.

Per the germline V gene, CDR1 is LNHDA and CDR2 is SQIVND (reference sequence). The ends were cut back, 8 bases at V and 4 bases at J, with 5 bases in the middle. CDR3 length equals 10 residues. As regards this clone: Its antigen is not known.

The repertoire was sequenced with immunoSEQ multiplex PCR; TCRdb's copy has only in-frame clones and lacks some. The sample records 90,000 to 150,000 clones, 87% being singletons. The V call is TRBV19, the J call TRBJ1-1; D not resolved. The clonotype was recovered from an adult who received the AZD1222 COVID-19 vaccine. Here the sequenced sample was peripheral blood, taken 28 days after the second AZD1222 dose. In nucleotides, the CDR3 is TGTGCCAGTGAGGGCACTGAAGCTTTCTTT. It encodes CASEGTEAFF.